This T cell receptor beta chain is drawn from a study of long-term antiretroviral therapy in people with HIV. Study-wide results and caveats: All blood samples came from the years 2004 to 2017, possibly under older ART regimens.

The CDR3 loop spans 14 amino acids. The germline CDR1 and CDR2 sequences are SNHLY and FYNNEI. The V and J ends lost 5 bases and 5 bases, in that order; junction bases with no gene match: 4. On this clone: Its cognate antigen is unknown.

Survey level was the resolution at which the v3.0 immunoSEQ assay ran. The method was immunoSEQ multiplex PCR; TCRdb's version includes in-frame clones alone and lacks a portion of them. In the table there are 21,000 or so clones, 82% of which are singletons. Each HIV-infected participant was given treatment in the United States. Held in samples before DNA extraction were roughly 0.95-10 million cryopreserved PBMC. This receptor was obtained from a man between 45 and 60 years old with HIV. The source was unsorted PBMCs, collected at the start of antiretroviral therapy. This sequence joins TRBV2 and TRBJ1-5; 9 nucleotides line up with TRBD1. The CDR3 sequence: CASSSRQGDQPQHF. The DNA of the CDR3 is TGTGCCAGCAGTTCAAGACAGGGGGATCAGCCCCAGCATTTT.